The T cell receptor (beta chain) under discussion was sequenced for a study of blood T cell repertoires in COVID-19. Study background: PBMCs, B-cell-depleted T cells, or T cells provided the cDNA or gDNA that made up the material.

In the study's own analysis: Amplification of reference gene primers was used by the study to estimate nucleated cell counts. TCRdb's table, derived via immunoSEQ multiplex PCR, lists solely in-frame clones and lacks some. V, J and clone size are those of that table, while D and trimming were read from the DNA. The repertoire holds some 220,000 clones, with less than 90% as singletons. The sequenced sample consisted of peripheral blood. The sequence derives from a woman aged 80 or older with active or convalescent COVID-19.

The CDR3 reads CASTVAAGGPRETQYF. Here the CDR3 DNA reads TGTGCCAGTACAGTTGCGGCGGGAGGGCCGAGGGAGACCCAGTACTTC. The chain combines TRBV19 with TRBJ2-5; 9 nucleotides line up with TRBD2. This CDR3 comprises 16 residues. V was pared by 7 bases and J by 5 bases, with 14 bases of the junction left unmatched. Germline V gene lookup returns CDR1 LNHDA and CDR2 SQIVND (reference sequence).